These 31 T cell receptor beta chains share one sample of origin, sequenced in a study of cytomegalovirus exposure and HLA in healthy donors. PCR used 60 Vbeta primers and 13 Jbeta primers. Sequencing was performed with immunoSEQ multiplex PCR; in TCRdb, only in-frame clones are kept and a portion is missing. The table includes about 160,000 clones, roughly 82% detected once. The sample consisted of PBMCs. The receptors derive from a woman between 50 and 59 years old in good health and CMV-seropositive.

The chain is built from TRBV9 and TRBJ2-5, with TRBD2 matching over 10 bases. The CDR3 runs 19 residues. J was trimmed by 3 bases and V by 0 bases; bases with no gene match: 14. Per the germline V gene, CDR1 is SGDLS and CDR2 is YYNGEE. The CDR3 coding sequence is TGTGCCAGCAGCGTAGCCCCTCTCGGTAGCGGGGGGAAAGAAGAGACCCAGTACTTC. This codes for CASSVAPLGSGGKEETQYF.

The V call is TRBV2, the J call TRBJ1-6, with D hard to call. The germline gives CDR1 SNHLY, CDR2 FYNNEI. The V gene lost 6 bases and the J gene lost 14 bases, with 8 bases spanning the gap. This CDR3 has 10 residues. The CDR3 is CASRSFSLHF. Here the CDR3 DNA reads TGTGCCAGCAGGTCCTTTTCCCTCCACTTT.

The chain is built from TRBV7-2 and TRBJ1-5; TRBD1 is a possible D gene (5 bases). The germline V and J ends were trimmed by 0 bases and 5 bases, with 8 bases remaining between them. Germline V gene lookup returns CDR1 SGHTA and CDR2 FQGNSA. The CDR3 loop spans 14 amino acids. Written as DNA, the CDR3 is TGTGCCAGCAGCTTAGCAAGGGGTGATCAGCCCCAGCATTTT. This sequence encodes CASSLARGDQPQHF.

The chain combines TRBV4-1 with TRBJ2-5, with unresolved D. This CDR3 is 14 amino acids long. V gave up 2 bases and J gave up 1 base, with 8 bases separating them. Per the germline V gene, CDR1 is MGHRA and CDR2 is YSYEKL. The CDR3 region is CASSQSVSQETQYF. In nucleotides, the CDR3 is TGCGCCAGCAGCCAATCTGTCAGCCAAGAGACCCAGTACTTC.

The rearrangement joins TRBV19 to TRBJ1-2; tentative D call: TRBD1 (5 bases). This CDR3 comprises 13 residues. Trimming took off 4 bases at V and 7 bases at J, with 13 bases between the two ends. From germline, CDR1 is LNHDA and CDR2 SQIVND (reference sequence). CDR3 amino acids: CASSTGTYFGYTF. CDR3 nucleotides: TGTGCCAGTAGTACCGGGACTTATTTTGGCTACACCTTC. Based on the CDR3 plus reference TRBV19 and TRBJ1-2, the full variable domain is DGGITQSPKYLFRKEGQNVTLSCEQNLNHDAMYWYRQDPGQGLRLIYYSQIVNDFQKGDIAEGYSVSREKKESFPLTVTSAQKNPTAFYLCASSTGTYFGYTFGSGTRLTVV.

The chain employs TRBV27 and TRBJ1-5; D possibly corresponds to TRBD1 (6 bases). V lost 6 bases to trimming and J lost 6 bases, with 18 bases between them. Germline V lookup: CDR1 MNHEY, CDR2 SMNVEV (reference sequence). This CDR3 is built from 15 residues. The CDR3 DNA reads TGTGCCAGCAGCACCTTGACAGGATCTTTTCAGCCCCAGCATTTT. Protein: CASSTLTGSFQPQHF.

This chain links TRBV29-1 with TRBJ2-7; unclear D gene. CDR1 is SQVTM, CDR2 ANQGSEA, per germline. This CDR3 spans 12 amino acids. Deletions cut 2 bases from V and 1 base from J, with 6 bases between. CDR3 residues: CSVETQSYEQYF. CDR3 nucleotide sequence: TGCAGCGTTGAAACCCAGTCCTACGAGCAGTACTTC.

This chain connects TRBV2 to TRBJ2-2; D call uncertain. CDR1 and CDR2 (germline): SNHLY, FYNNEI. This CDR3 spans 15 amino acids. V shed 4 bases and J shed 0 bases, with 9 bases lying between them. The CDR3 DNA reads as TGTGCCAGCAGTGGCTCAGACACGAACACCGGGGAGCTGTTTTTT. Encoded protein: CASSGSDTNTGELFF.

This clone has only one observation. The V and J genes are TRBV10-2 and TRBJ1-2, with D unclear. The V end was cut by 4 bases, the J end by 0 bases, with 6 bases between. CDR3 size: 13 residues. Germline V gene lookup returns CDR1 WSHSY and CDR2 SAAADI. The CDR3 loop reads CASSAGTNYGYTF. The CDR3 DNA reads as TGCGCCAGCAGTGCCGGGACTAACTATGGCTACACCTTC.

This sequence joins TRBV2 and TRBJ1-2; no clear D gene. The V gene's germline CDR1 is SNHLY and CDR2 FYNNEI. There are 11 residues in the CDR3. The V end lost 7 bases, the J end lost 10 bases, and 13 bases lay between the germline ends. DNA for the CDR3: TGTGCCAGCACGGAAGAGGGCCCCTACACCTTC. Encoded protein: CASTEEGPYTF. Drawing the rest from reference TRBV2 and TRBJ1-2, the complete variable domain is EPEVTQTPSHQVTQMGQEVILRCVPISNHLYFYWYRQILGQKVEFLVSFYNNEISEKSEIFDDQFSVERPDGSNFTLKIRSTKLEDSAMYFCASTEEGPYTFGSGTRLTVV.

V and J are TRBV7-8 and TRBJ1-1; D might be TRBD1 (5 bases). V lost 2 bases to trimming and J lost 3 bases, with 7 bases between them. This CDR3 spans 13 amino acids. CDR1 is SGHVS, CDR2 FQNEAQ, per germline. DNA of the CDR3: TGTGCCAGCAGCTTAATACAGGACACTGAAGCTTTCTTT. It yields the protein CASSLIQDTEAFF.

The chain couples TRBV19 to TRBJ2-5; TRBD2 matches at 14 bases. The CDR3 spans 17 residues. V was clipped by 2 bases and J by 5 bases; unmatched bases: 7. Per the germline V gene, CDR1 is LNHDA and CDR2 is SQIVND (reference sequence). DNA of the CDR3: TGTGCCAGTAGTATAAGACTAGCGGGGGGGATCAGGGAGACCCAGTACTTC. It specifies CASSIRLAGGIRETQYF.

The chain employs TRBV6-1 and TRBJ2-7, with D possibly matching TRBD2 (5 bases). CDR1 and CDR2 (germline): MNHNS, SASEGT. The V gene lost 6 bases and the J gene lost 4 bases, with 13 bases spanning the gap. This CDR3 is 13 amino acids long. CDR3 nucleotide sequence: TGTGCCAGCAGACGAGGGTTCGGTTACGAGCAGTACTTC. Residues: CASRRGFGYEQYF.

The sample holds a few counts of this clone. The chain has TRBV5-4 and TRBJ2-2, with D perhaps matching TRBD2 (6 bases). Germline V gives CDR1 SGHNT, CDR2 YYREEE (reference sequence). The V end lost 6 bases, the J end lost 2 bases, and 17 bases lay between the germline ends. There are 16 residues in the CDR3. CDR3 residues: CASTLGGTLNTGELFF. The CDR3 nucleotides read TGTGCCAGCACCCTAGGCGGGACCCTAAACACCGGGGAGCTGTTTTTT. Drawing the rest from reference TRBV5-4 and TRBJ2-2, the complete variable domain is ETGVTQSPTHLIKTRGQQVTLRCSSQSGHNTVSWYQQALGQGPQFIFQYYREEENGRGNFPPRFSGLQFPNYSSELNVNALELDDSALYLCASTLGGTLNTGELFFGEGSRLTVL.

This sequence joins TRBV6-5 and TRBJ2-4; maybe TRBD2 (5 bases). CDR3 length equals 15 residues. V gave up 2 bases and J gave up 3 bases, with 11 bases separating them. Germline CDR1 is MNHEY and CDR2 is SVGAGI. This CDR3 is CASSYVEGGKNIQYF. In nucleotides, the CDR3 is TGTGCCAGCAGTTACGTAGAAGGAGGCAAAAACATTCAGTACTTC.

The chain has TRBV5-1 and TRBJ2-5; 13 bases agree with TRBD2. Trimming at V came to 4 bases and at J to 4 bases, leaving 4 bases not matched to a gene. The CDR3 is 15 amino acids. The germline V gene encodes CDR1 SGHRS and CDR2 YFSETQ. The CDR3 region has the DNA TGCGCCAGCAGCGGGACTAGCGGGGATTCAGAGACCCAGTACTTC. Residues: CASSGTSGDSETQYF.

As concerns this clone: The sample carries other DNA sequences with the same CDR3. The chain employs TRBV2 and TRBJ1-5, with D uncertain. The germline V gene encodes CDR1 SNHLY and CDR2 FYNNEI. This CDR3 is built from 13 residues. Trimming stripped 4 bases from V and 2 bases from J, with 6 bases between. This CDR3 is CASSGGGNQPQHF. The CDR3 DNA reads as TGTGCCAGCAGTGGGGGAGGCAATCAGCCCCAGCATTTT.

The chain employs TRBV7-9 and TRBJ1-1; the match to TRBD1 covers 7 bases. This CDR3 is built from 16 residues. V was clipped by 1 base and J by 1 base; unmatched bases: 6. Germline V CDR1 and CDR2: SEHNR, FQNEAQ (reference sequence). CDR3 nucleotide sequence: TGTGCCAGCAGCTTAGAGGGGGCACTTCGGAACACTGAAGCTTTCTTT. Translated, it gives CASSLEGALRNTEAFF.

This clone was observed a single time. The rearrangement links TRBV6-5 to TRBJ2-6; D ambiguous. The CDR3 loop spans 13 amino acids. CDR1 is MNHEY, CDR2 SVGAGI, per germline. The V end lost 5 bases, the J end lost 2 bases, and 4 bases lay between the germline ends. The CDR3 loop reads CASSPPGANVLTF. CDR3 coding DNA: TGTGCCAGCAGTCCTCCTGGGGCCAACGTCCTGACTTTC.

The CDR3 region has the DNA TGTGCCAGCAGCTTAGCACTTCTCGATACGCAGTATTTT. Translated: CASSLALLDTQYF. The chain has TRBV11-2 and TRBJ2-3; no firm D call. The CDR3 runs 13 residues. Trimming took off 1 base at V and 6 bases at J, with 8 bases between the two ends. The V gene's germline CDR1 is SGHAT and CDR2 FQNNGV.

Here the CDR3 DNA reads TGCGCCAGCAGCAGACTTCGGGCAGATACGCAGTATTTT. It translates to CASSRLRADTQYF. This sequence joins TRBV5-1 and TRBJ2-3; unclear D gene. Trimming cost V 4 bases and J 4 bases, with 10 bases left between them. The germline CDR1 and CDR2 sequences are SGHRS and YFSETQ. The CDR3 has 13 residues.

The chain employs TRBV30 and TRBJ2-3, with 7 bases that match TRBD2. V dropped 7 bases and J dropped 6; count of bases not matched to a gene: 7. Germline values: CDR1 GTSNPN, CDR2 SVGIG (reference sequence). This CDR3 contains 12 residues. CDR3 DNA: TGTGCCTCCTCTAGCGGCGGGGATACGCAGTATTTT. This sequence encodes CASSSGGDTQYF.

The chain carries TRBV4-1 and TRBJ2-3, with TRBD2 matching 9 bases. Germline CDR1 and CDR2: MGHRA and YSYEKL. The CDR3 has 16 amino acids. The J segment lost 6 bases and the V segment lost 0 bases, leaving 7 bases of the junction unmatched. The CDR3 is CASSQEGSRGGDTQYF. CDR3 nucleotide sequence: TGCGCCAGCAGCCAAGAGGGATCGCGGGGGGGGGATACGCAGTATTTT.

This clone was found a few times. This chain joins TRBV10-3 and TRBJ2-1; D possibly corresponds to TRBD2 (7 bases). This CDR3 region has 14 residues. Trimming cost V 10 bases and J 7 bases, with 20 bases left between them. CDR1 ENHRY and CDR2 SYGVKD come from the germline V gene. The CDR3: CASGGRPEGNEQFF. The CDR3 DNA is TGTGCCAGCGGGGGCCGTCCAGAAGGGAATGAGCAGTTCTTC.

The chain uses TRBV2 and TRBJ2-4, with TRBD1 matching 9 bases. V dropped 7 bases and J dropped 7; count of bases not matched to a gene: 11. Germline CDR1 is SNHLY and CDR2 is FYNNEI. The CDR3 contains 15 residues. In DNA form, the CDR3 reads TGTGCCAGCATCCACCGGGACAGGGAGTCGAACATTCAGTACTTC. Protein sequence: CASIHRDRESNIQYF.

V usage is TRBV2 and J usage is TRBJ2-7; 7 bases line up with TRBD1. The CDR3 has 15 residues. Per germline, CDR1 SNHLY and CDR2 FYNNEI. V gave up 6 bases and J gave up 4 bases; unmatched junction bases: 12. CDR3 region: CASRPRGKGAYEQYF. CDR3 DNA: TGTGCCAGCAGACCCAGGGGGAAGGGTGCGTACGAGCAGTACTTC.

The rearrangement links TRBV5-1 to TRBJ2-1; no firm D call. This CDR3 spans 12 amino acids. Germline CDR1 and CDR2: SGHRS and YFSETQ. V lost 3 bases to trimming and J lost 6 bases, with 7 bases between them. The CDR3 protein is CASSSIGNEQFF. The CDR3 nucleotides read TGCGCCAGCAGCTCCATCGGCAATGAGCAGTTCTTC.

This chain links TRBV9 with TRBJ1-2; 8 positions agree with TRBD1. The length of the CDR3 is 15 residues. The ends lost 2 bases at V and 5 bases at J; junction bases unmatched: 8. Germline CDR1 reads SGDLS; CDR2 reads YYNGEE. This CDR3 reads CASSVGGQGAYGYTF. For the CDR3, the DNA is TGTGCCAGCAGCGTGGGCGGGCAGGGGGCGTATGGCTACACCTTC.

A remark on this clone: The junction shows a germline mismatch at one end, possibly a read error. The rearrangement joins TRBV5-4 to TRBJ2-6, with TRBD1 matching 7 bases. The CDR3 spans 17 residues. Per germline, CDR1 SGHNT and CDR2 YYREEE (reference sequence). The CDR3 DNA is TGTGCCAGCAGCCGGGACAGCTTTTCCTCTGGGGCCAACGTTCTGACTTTC. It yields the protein CASSRDSFSSGANVLTF.

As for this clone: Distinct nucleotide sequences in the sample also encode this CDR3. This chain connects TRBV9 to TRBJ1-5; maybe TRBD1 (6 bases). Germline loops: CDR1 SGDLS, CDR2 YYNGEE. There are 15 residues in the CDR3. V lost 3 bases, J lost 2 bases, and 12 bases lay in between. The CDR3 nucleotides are TGTGCCAGCAGCGAACAGGGTCTGGGCAATCAGCCCCAGCATTTT. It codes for CASSEQGLGNQPQHF.

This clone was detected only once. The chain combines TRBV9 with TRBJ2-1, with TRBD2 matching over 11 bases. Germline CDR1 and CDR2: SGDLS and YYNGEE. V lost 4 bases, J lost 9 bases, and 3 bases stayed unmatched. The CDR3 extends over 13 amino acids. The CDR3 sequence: CASSTTSGVEQFF. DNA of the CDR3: TGTGCCAGCAGCACGACTAGCGGGGTTGAGCAGTTCTTC.